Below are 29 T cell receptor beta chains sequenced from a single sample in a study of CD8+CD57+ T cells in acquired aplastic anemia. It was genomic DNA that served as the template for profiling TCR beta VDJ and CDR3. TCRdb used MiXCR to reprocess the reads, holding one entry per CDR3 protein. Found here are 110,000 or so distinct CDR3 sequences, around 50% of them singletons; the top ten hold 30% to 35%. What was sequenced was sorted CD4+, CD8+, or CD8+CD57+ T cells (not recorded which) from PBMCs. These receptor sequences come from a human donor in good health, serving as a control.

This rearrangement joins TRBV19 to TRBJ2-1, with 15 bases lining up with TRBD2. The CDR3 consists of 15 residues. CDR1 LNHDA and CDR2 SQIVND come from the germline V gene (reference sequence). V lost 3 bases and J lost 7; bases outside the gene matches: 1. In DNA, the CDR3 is TGTGCCAGTAGTATTGGACTAGCGGGGGGGAATGAGCAGTTCTTC. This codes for CASSIGLAGGNEQFF.

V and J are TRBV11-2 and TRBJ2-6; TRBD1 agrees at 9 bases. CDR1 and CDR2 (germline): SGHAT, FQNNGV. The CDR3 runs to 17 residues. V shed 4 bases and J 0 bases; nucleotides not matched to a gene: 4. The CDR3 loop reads CASSWDREGSGANVLTF. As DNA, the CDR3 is TGTGCCAGCAGCTGGGACAGGGAAGGCTCTGGGGCCAACGTCCTGACTTTC.

CDR3 bases: TGCGCCAGCATCAAACCGACAGGCCCGACTAACTATGGCTACACCTTC. Protein: CASIKPTGPTNYGYTF. V usage is TRBV10-1 and J usage is TRBJ1-2, with a tentative D call TRBD1 (6 bases). The CDR3 length is 16 residues. Germline V gives CDR1 WNHNN, CDR2 SYGVQD (reference sequence). Between the trimmed V and J ends, which lost 7 bases and 0 bases, there was a span of 18 bases.

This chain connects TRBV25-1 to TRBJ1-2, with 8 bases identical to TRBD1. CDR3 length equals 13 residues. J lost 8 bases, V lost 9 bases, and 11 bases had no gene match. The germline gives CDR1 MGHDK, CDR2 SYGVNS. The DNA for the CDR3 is TGTGCCAGTCTCGGCGGACAGGGAGAAGGCTACACCTTC. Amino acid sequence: CASLGGQGEGYTF.

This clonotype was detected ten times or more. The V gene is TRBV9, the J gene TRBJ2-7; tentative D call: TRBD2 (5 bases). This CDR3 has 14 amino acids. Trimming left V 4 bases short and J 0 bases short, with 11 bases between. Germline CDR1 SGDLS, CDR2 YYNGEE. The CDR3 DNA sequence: TGTGCCAGCAGCCACACGGAGGACTCCTACGAGCAGTACTTC. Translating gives CASSHTEDSYEQYF. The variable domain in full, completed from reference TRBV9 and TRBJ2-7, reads DSGVTQTPKHLITATGQRVTLRCSPRSGDLSVYWYQQSLDQGLQFLIQYYNGEERAKGNILERFSAQQFPDLHSELNLSSLELGDSALYFCASSHTEDSYEQYFGPGTRLTVT.

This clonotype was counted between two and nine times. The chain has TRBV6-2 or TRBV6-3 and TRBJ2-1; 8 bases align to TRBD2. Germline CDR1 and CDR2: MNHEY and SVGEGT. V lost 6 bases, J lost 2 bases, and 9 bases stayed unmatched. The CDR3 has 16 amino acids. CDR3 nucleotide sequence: TGTGCCAGCAGCTACGGGGGGGCTTTCCCCTACAATGAGCAGTTCTTC. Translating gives CASSYGGAFPYNEQFF.

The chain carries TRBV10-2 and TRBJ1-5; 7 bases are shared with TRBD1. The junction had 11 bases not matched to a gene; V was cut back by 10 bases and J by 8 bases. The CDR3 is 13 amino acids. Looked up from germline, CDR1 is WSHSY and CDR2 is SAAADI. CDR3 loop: CATRTGINKPQHF. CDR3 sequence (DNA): TGCGCCACCCGGACAGGAATTAACAAGCCCCAGCATTTT.

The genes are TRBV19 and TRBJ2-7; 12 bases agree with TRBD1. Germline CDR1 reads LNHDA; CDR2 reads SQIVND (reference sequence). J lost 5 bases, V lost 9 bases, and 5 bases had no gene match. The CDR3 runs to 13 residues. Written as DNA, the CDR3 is TGTGCCAGATCGGGACAGGGGGCAGACGAGCAGTACTTC. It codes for CARSGQGADEQYF.

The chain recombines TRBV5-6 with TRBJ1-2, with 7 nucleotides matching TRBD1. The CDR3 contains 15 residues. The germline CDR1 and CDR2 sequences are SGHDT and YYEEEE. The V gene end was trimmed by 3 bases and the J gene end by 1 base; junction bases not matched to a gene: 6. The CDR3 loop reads CASSSTGTDNYGYTF. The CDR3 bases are TGTGCCAGCAGCTCAACCGGGACAGATAACTATGGCTACACCTTC.

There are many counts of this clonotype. DNA of the CDR3: TGTGCCAGCAGTTACGGGCAGGGGAATAATTCACCCCTCCACTTT. Encoded protein: CASSYGQGNNSPLHF. The genes are TRBV6-2 or TRBV6-3 and TRBJ1-6; perhaps TRBD1 as D (6 bases). CDR1 is MNHEY, CDR2 SVGEGT, per germline. Trimming shortened V by 2 bases and J by 5 bases, and 10 bases separated the two germline ends. The CDR3 totals 15 residues.

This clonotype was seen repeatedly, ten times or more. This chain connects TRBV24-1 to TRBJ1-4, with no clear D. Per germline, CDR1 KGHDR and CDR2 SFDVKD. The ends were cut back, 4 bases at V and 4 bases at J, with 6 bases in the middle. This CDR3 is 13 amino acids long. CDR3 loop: CATSEGSNEKLFF. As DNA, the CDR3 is TGTGCCACCAGTGAGGGGAGTAATGAAAAACTGTTTTTT.

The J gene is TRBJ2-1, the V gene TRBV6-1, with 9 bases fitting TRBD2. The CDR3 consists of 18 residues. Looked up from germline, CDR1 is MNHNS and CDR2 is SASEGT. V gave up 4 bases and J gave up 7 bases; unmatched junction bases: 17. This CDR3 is CASSAGTGGGADRNEQFF. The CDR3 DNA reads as TGTGCCAGCAGTGCCGGGACTGGCGGGGGGGCCGATAGGAATGAGCAGTTCTTC.

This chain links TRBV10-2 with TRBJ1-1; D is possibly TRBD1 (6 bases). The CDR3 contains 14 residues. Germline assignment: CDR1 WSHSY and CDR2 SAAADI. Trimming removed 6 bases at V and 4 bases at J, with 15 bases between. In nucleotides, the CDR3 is TGCGCCAGCAGGATCGCGGAGGGGGGCACTGAAGCTTTCTTT. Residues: CASRIAEGGTEAFF.

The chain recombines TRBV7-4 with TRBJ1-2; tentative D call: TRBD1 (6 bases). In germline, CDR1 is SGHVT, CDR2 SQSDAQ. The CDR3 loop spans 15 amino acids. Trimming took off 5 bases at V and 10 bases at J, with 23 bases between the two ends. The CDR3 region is CASSPHRGQGHDYTF. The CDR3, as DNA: TGTGCCAGCAGCCCCCATCGGGGGCAGGGGCATGACTACACCTTC.

This chain's CDR3 is CASTTRHGQPQHF. The DNA for the CDR3 is TGTGCCAGTACCACTCGCCATGGTCAGCCCCAGCATTTT. The chain joins TRBV19 to TRBJ1-5; D gene unclear. Germline loops: CDR1 LNHDA, CDR2 SQIVND (reference sequence). Trimming took off 7 bases at V and 6 bases at J, with 13 bases between the two ends. The CDR3 covers 13 residues. Based on the CDR3 plus reference TRBV19 and TRBJ1-5, the full variable domain is DGGITQSPKYLFRKEGQNVTLSCEQNLNHDAMYWYRQDPGQGLRLIYYSQIVNDFQKGDIAEGYSVSREKKESFPLTVTSAQKNPTAFYLCASTTRHGQPQHFGDGTRLSIL.

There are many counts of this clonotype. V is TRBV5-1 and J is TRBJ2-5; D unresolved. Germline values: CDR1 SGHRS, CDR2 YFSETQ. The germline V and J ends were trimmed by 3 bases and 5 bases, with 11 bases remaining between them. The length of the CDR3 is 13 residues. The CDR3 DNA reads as TGCGCCAGCAGCTACCCTCCCTGGGAGACCCAGTACTTC. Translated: CASSYPPWETQYF.

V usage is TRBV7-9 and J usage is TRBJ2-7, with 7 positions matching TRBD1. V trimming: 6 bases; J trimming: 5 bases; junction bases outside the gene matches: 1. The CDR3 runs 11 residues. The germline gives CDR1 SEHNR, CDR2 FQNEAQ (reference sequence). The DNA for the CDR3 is TGTGCCAGCAGTACAGGGGACGAGCAGTACGTC. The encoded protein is CASSTGDEQYV.

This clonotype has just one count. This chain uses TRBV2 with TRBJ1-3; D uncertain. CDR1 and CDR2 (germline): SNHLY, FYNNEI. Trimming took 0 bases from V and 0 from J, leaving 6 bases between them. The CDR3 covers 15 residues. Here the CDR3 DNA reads TGTGCCAGCAGTGAAGCGCGGGGCTCTGGAAACACCATATATTTT. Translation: CASSEARGSGNTIYF. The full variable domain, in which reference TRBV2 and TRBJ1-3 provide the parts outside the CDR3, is EPEVTQTPSHQVTQMGQEVILRCVPISNHLYFYWYRQILGQKVEFLVSFYNNEISEKSEIFDDQFSVERPDGSNFTLKIRSTKLEDSAMYFCASSEARGSGNTIYFGEGSWLTVV.

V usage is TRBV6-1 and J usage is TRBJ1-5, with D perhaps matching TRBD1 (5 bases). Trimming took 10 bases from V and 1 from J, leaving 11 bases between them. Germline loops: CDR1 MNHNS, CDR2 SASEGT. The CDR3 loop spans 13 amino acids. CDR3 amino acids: CATGRDSNQPQHF. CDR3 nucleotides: TGTGCCACCGGCCGGGACAGCAATCAGCCCCAGCATTTT.

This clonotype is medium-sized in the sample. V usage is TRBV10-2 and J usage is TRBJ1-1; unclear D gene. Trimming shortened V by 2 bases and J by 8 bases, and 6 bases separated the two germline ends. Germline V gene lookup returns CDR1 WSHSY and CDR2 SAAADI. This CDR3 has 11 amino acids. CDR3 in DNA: TGCGCCAGCAGTGAGGGAGGAGAAGCTTTCTTT. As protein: CASSEGGEAFF.

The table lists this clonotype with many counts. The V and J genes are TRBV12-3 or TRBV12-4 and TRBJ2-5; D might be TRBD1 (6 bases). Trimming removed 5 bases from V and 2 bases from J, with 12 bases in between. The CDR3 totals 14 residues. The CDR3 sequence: CASSITGPQETQYF. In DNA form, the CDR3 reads TGTGCCAGCAGTATAACAGGGCCTCAAGAGACCCAGTACTTC.

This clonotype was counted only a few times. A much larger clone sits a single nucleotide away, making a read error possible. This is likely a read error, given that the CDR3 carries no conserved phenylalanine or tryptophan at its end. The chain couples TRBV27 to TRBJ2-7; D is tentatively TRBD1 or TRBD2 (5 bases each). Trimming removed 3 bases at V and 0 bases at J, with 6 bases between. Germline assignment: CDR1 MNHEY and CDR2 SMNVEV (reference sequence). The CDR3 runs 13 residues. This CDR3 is CASSFGGSYEQYY. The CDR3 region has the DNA TGTGCCAGCAGTTTTGGGGGCTCCTACGAGCAGTACTAC.

The chain's CDR3 is CATSRERSGSETQYF. CDR3 nucleotide sequence: TGTGCCACCAGCAGAGAGCGTTCAGGGTCAGAGACCCAGTACTTC. The J gene is TRBJ2-5, the V gene TRBV15; D perhaps matches TRBD1 (5 bases). V shed 0 bases and J shed 4 bases, with 12 bases lying between them. From germline, CDR1 is LNHNV and CDR2 YYDKDF (reference sequence). The CDR3 is 15 amino acids.

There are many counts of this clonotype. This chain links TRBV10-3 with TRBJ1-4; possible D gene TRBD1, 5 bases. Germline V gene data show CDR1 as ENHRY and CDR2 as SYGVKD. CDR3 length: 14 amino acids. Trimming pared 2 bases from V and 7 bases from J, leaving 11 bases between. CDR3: CAISEAGDGEKLFF. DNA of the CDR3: TGTGCCATCAGTGAGGCGGGGGACGGTGAAAAACTGTTTTTT.

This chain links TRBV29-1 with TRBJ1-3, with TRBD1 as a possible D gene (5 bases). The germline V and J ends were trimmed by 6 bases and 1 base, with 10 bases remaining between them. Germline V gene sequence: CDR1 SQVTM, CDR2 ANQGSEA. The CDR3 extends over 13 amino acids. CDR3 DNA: TGCAGCGTGGGGGAAAGGTCTGGAAACACCATATATTTT. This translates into CSVGERSGNTIYF.

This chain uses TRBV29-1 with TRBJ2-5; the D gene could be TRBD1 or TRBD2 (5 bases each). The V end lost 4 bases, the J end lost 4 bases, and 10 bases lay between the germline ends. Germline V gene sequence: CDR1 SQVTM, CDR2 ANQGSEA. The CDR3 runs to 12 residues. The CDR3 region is CSVGGGLETQYF. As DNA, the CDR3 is TGCAGCGTTGGGGGCGGGTTAGAGACCCAGTACTTC. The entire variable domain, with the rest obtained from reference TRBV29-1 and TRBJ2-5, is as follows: SAVISQKPSRDICQRGTSLTIQCQVDSQVTMMFWYRQQPGQSLTLIATANQGSEATYESGFVIDKFPISRPNLTFSTLTVSNMSPEDSSIYLCSVGGGLETQYFGPGTRLLVL.

The CDR3 sequence is CSVARDRLNQPQHF. CDR3 in DNA: TGCAGCGTAGCTAGGGACAGACTCAATCAGCCCCAGCATTTT. This chain joins TRBV29-1 and TRBJ1-5, with 7 positions matching TRBD1. The CDR3 runs 14 residues. CDR1 and CDR2 (germline): SQVTM, ANQGSEA. V gave up 6 bases and J gave up 3 bases; unmatched junction bases: 8.

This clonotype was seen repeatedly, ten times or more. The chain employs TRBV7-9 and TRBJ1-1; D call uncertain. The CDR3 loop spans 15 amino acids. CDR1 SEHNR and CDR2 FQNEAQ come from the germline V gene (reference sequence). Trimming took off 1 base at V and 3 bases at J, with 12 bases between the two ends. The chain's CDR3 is CASSLVGRVHTEAFF. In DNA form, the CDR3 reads TGTGCCAGCAGCTTAGTTGGTCGGGTGCACACTGAAGCTTTCTTT. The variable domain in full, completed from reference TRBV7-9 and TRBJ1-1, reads DTGVSQNPRHKITKRGQNVTFRCDPISEHNRLYWYRQTLGQGPEFLTYFQNEAQLEKSRLLSDRFSAERPKGSFSTLEIQRTEQGDSAMYLCASSLVGRVHTEAFFGQGTRLTVV.

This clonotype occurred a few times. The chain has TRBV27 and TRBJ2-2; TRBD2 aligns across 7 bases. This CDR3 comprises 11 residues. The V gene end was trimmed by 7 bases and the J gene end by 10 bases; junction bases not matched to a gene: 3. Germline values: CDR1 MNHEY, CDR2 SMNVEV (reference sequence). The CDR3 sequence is CASMGGTELFF. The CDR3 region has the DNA TGTGCCAGCATGGGGGGGACGGAGCTGTTTTTT.